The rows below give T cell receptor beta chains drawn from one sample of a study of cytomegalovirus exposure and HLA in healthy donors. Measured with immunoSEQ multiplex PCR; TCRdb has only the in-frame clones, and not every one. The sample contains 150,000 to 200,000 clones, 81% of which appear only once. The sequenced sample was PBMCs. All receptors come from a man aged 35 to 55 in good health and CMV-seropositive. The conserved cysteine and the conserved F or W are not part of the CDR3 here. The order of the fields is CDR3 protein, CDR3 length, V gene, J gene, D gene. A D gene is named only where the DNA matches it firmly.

ASSLGGAGGTYEQY,14,TRBV27,TRBJ2-7,TRBD2
ASTDPGQGGGYT,12,TRBV19,TRBJ1-2,TRBD1
AIRATSGRATGPTDTQY,17,TRBV10-3,TRBJ2-3,TRBD2
SVMDRGTEAF,10,TRBV29-1,TRBJ1-1,-
ASSPLAGGMAETQY,14,TRBV9,TRBJ2-5,TRBD2
ASSEDRVGSPLH,12,TRBV6-1,TRBJ1-6,TRBD1
ASKKKPGQGETQY,13,TRBV6-5,TRBJ2-5,TRBD1
ASSIAPGYYEQY,12,TRBV19,TRBJ2-7,-
ASRLTEFGYT,10,TRBV5-8,TRBJ1-2,-
ASSPTGVDTIY,11,TRBV5-6,TRBJ1-3,TRBD1
AGGGQVEQY,9,TRBV6-1,TRBJ2-7,-
ASSLQGATEAF,11,TRBV7-3,TRBJ1-1,TRBD1
ASSDIAYGGAFNEQF,15,TRBV10-1,TRBJ2-1,TRBD2
AWRGGDPEYGYT,12,TRBV30,TRBJ1-2,-
ASSEISGGLVNEQF,14,TRBV6-1,TRBJ2-1,TRBD2
ASSQSRKPGGSYNEQF,16,TRBV23-1,TRBJ2-1,TRBD2
ASSERARRNSPLH,13,TRBV2,TRBJ1-6,-
AIRDRGKSYNEQF,13,TRBV10-3,TRBJ2-1,TRBD1
ASSLGGTSFSGNTIY,15,TRBV5-1,TRBJ1-3,-
ASSLIGSGRYNEQF,14,TRBV7-9,TRBJ2-1,TRBD2
ASSEASGGYWTEAF,14,TRBV6-1,TRBJ1-1,-
ASSLTGKYTDTQY,13,TRBV5-1,TRBJ2-3,-
ASSGTGTGGNANTGELF,17,TRBV5-1,TRBJ2-2,TRBD1
ASSLVAGPEQY,11,TRBV5-6,-,TRBD2
ASSLASSGNNEQF,13,TRBV7-2,TRBJ2-1,TRBD2
ASSLGTTTYEQY,12,TRBV7-8,TRBJ2-7,-
ASSTRLASTDTQY,13,TRBV2,TRBJ2-3,TRBD2
ASSGDRLKNIQY,12,TRBV6-5,TRBJ2-4,TRBD1
ASRSRYGYT,9,TRBV9,TRBJ1-2,-
ASSDSDRVVYGYT,13,TRBV6-1,TRBJ1-2,TRBD1
ASSQGTGANVLT,12,TRBV27,TRBJ2-6,-
ASSIDTFGSNEQF,13,TRBV5-4,TRBJ2-1,-
ASSPQFGEINTEAF,14,TRBV7-9,TRBJ1-1,-
ASSSHQGTGYRGYT,14,TRBV6-5,TRBJ1-2,-
ASSRLAGEAQY,11,TRBV7-3,TRBJ2-3,TRBD2
ASRGQGARNTEAF,13,TRBV28,TRBJ1-1,TRBD1
ASSRKAAGGSYNEQF,15,TRBV5-6,TRBJ2-1,TRBD2
ASSTTVGEQY,10,TRBV5-4,TRBJ2-7,-
ASSGRTVLRIGELF,14,TRBV7-8,TRBJ2-2,-
ASSLLEGMGAF,11,TRBV5-6,TRBJ1-1,-
VPRGKKDEQY,10,TRBV28,TRBJ2-7,-
ASSPGQLNQPQH,12,TRBV19,TRBJ1-5,-
ASSLDRGLSYGYT,13,TRBV27,TRBJ1-2,TRBD1
ASSLVGGQNTEAF,13,TRBV5-4,TRBJ1-1,-
ASSPLTQGKF,10,TRBV18,TRBJ2-1,-